A selection of T cell receptor beta chains follows, all from one sample in a study of CD8 T cells in Susac syndrome. A single record per CDR3 protein comes from TCRdb applying MiXCR to the immunoSEQ multiplex PCR reads. This table holds about 130,000 distinct CDR3 sequences, approximately 95% found once. The sequenced sample was CD8+ T cells from PBMCs. The origin of the receptors is a human donor with Susac syndrome. CDR3s include the opening cysteine and the closing phenylalanine or tryptophan. The D gene is left open where the match is weak. Rows may omit the clone size; those that give it use once, few, many or a size class.

j_gene,d_gene,v_gene,abundance,CDR3aa,CDR3nt
TRBJ2-4,.,TRBV12-3/TRBV12-4,.,CASSPNREDQYF,TGTGCCAGCAGCCCCAACAGGGAGGATCAGTACTTC
TRBJ1-2,.,TRBV7-9,.,CASSLAGPTHYGYTF,TGTGCCAGCAGCTTAGCGGGACCTACACACTATGGCTACACCTTC
TRBJ2-2,TRBD1,TRBV27,.,CASTYRGHTGELFF,TGTGCCAGCACTTACAGGGGGCACACCGGGGAGCTGTTTTTT
TRBJ2-7,.,TRBV28,.,CASSFEGSSYEQYF,TGTGCCAGCAGTTTCGAGGGGAGTTCCTACGAGCAGTACTTC
TRBJ2-3,TRBD2,TRBV14,.,CASSQVSSGISDTQYF,TGTGCCAGCAGCCAAGTGTCTAGCGGCATTTCAGATACGCAGTATTTT
TRBJ2-4,.,TRBV20-1,.,CSARGRGLVKNIQYF,TGCAGTGCTAGAGGGAGGGGGTTAGTCAAAAACATTCAGTACTTC
TRBJ2-1,TRBD2,TRBV5-1,.,CASSLDSGPNEQFF,TGCGCCAGCAGCCTCGATAGCGGGCCCAATGAGCAGTTCTTC
TRBJ1-1,TRBD1,TRBV6-5,.,CASSYPGQGGTEAFF,TGTGCCAGCAGTTACCCGGGACAGGGGGGGACTGAAGCTTTCTTT
TRBJ1-2,.,TRBV4-1,.,CASSQDFGYGYTF,TGCGCCAGCAGCCAAGATTTCGGCTATGGCTACACCTTC
TRBJ2-2,.,TRBV25-1,.,CASSIRGELFF,TGTGCCAGCAGTATAAGGGGGGAGCTGTTTTTT
TRBJ2-5,.,TRBV29-1,once,CSGTGLALTQYF,TGCAGCGGAACAGGTCTGGCATTAACCCAGTACTTC
TRBJ1-1,TRBD1,TRBV4-1,.,CASSQTGADTEAFF,TGCGCCAGCAGCCAAACAGGGGCGGACACTGAAGCTTTCTTT
TRBJ1-5,.,TRBV4-1,.,CASSQVGEFYQPQHF,TGCGCCAGCAGCCAAGTCGGCGAATTCTATCAGCCCCAGCATTTT
TRBJ2-7,.,TRBV4-1,.,CASSQGFGGPLYEQYF,TGCGCCAGCAGCCAGGGGTTTGGGGGTCCCCTTTACGAGCAGTACTTC
TRBJ2-7,.,TRBV12-3/TRBV12-4,few,CASSLGPTYEQYF,TGTGCCAGCAGTTTGGGGCCTACCTACGAGCAGTACTTC
TRBJ2-3,.,TRBV4-1,once,CASTPGPSTDTQYF,TGCGCCAGCACCCCCGGACCCAGCACAGATACGCAGTATTTT
TRBJ2-3,.,TRBV30,.,CAWSVRWRTSTDTQYF,TGTGCCTGGAGTGTACGGTGGCGGACAAGTACAGATACGCAGTATTTT
TRBJ2-1,TRBD2,TRBV12-5,.,CASSWEGNEQFF,TGTGCTAGTTCGTGGGAGGGCAATGAGCAGTTCTTC
TRBJ2-1,TRBD1,TRBV20-1,.,CSAWGQGASYNEQFF,TGCAGTGCTTGGGGACAGGGGGCCTCCTACAATGAGCAGTTCTTC
TRBJ2-7,.,TRBV11-2,once,CASSSPTDGYEQYF,TGTGCCAGCAGTTCTCCCACGGACGGCTACGAGCAGTACTTC
TRBJ2-2,.,TRBV7-7,.,CASRGPNTGELFF,TGTGCTAGCCGGGGGCCGAACACCGGGGAGCTGTTTTTT
TRBJ1-3,.,TRBV7-9,.,CASSWFSSGNTIYF,TGTGCCAGCAGCTGGTTTAGCTCTGGAAACACCATATATTTT
TRBJ1-1,.,TRBV14,.,CASSQVVNTEAFF,TGTGCCAGCAGCCAAGTGGTGAACACTGAAGCTTTCTTT
TRBJ1-1,TRBD1,TRBV5-1,.,CASSPGTANTEAFF,TGTGCCAGCAGCCCTGGGACAGCGAACACTGAAGCTTTCTTT
TRBJ2-1,.,TRBV5-4,once,CASSVSNSYNEQFF,TGTGCCAGCAGCGTGTCAAACTCCTACAATGAGCAGTTCTTC
TRBJ2-3,.,TRBV2,.,CASSMGLAGDTQYF,TGTGCCAGCAGTATGGGTCTAGCTGGGGATACGCAGTATTTT
TRBJ1-1,TRBD1,TRBV9,once,CASSEAGGSGTEAFF,TGTGCCAGCAGCGAGGCAGGGGGCAGTGGCACTGAAGCTTTCTTT
TRBJ2-5,TRBD2,TRBV12-3/TRBV12-4,.,CASTPRGGVETQYF,TGTGCCAGCACCCCCCGGGGAGGGGTTGAGACCCAGTACTTC
TRBJ2-6,TRBD1,TRBV29-1,.,CSVGGEDDRGVSGANVLTF,TGCAGCGTTGGAGGCGAAGATGACAGGGGGGTGTCTGGGGCCAACGTCCTGACTTTC
TRBJ2-5,.,TRBV27,.,CASSPIDGETQYF,TGTGCCAGCAGTCCAATAGATGGCGAGACCCAGTACTTC
TRBJ2-7,TRBD2,TRBV20-1,.,CSARDGARGGYEQYF,TGCAGTGCTAGAGATGGGGCTCGGGGGGGCTACGAGCAGTACTTC
TRBJ2-1,.,TRBV4-1,once,CASSQSSNEQFF,TGCGCCAGCAGCCAGTCTAGCAATGAGCAGTTCTTC
TRBJ2-1,TRBD2,TRBV4-1,.,CASSQGSGGATYNEQFF,TGCGCCAGCAGCCAGGGTAGCGGGGGGGCTACCTACAATGAGCAGTTCTTC
TRBJ1-1,TRBD1,TRBV28,.,CASSLSPPGQMNTEAFF,TGTGCCAGCAGTTTATCCCCTCCGGGACAGATGAACACTGAAGCTTTCTTT
TRBJ2-5,.,TRBV28,.,CAVQGGVETQYF,TGTGCCGTACAGGGTGGCGTAGAGACCCAGTACTTC
TRBJ2-3,TRBD1,TRBV11-2,once,CASSLEGTGTDTQYF,TGTGCCAGCAGCTTAGAGGGGACAGGCACAGATACGCAGTATTTT
TRBJ2-2,.,TRBV14,once,CASSQSPGRENTGELFF,TGTGCCAGCAGCCAAAGCCCGGGACGGGAGAACACCGGGGAGCTGTTTTTT
TRBJ2-5,.,TRBV28,.,CASSLSGIGGTQYF,TGTGCCAGCAGTTTGTCCGGGATAGGGGGGACCCAGTACTTC
TRBJ1-1,.,TRBV5-1,.,CASSGGRGPENTEAFF,TGCGCCAGCAGCGGGGGTAGGGGCCCGGAGAACACTGAAGCTTTCTTT
TRBJ2-7,TRBD1,TRBV20-1,.,CSASQTGQGEPYEQYF,TGCAGTGCTAGTCAAACAGGACAGGGAGAACCCTACGAGCAGTACTTC
TRBJ2-7,TRBD1,TRBV6-5,.,CASSYGTGGDEQYF,TGTGCCAGCAGTTACGGGACAGGGGGCGACGAGCAGTACTTC
TRBJ2-2,TRBD2,TRBV30,.,CALGLAGVAGTGELFF,TGTGCACTAGGACTAGCGGGTGTCGCGGGCACCGGGGAGCTGTTTTTT
TRBJ2-4,TRBD2,TRBV24-1,once,CATSDRSRTSGKAGDIQYF,TGTGCCACCAGCGATAGGAGTCGGACTAGCGGGAAAGCGGGGGACATTCAGTACTTC
TRBJ2-1,.,TRBV30,.,CAGLGGREWNEQFF,TGTGCCGGGCTGGGGGGGCGGGAGTGGAATGAGCAGTTCTTC
TRBJ2-1,TRBD2,TRBV6-5,.,CASSYSISRGRVHEQFF,TGTGCCAGCAGTTACTCGATTTCGCGGGGGAGGGTCCATGAGCAGTTCTTC
TRBJ2-7,.,TRBV28,.,CATLPALLYEQYF,TGTGCCACCCTCCCGGCACTCCTCTACGAGCAGTACTTC
TRBJ2-1,.,TRBV4-1,.,CASSPPAGQLFF,TGCGCCAGCAGCCCCCCGGCGGGACAGCTGTTCTTC
TRBJ2-7,TRBD1,TRBV25-1,.,CATRDRGLHEQYF,TGTGCCACCAGGGACAGGGGTCTGCACGAGCAGTACTTC
TRBJ2-2,.,TRBV29-1,.,CSVVGSGELFF,TGCAGCGTTGTCGGGTCCGGGGAGCTGTTTTTT
TRBJ2-5,TRBD1,TRBV5-1,.,CASSYRQGRQETQYF,TGCGCCAGCAGCTACCGACAGGGCCGACAAGAGACCCAGTACTTC
TRBJ2-7,.,TRBV21-1,.,CASRRRDCSPYEQYF,TGTGCCAGCAGACGCAGGGACTGTTCCCCCTACGAGCAGTACTTC
TRBJ2-5,.,TRBV12-5,.,CASGLVWLQETQYF,TGTGCTAGTGGTTTGGTTTGGCTCCAAGAGACCCAGTACTTC
TRBJ2-7,.,TRBV27,.,CASSLRETEVVGEQYF,TGTGCCAGCAGTTTACGCGAGACAGAGGTTGTCGGCGAGCAGTACTTC